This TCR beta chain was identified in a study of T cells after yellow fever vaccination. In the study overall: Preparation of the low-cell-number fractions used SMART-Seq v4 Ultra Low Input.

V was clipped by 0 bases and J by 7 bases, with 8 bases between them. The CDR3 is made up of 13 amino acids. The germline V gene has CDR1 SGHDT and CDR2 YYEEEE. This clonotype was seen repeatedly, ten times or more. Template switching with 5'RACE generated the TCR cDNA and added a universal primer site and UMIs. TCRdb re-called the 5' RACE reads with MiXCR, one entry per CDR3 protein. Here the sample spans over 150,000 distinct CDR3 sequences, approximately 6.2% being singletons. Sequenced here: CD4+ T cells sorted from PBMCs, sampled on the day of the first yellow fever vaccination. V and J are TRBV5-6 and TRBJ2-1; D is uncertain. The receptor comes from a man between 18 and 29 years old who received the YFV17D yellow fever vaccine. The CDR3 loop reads CASSLVSWNEQFF. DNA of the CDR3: TGTGCCAGCAGCTTGGTGTCCTGGAATGAGCAGTTCTTC.